This is a list of T cell receptor beta chains from one sample in a study of shared clonotypes between healthy human individuals. Clones were sequenced by immunoSEQ multiplex PCR, and TCRdb holds only the in-frame ones, with some missing. The sample holds roughly 2,000,000 clones, over 85% seen once. The sequencing input was naive CD8+ T cells sorted from blood. All receptors come from a man between 18 and 29 years old in good health. The CDR3 runs from the conserved cysteine through the conserved F or W. Fields, in order: V gene, J gene, clone size, D gene, CDR3 DNA, CDR3 protein. D genes are given only for firm matches. Expanded clones are given a class, and other clones once, few, many or no size at all.

TRBV6-6,TRBJ2-7,NA,NA,TGTGCCAGCAGTGACCCCCGCGGGACGACCTACGAGCAGTACTTC,CASSDPRGTTYEQYF
TRBV5-6,TRBJ1-1,NA,NA,TGTGCCAGCAGCTTGTTGGTACCGAACACTGAAGCTTTCTTT,CASSLLVPNTEAFF
TRBV6-5,TRBJ2-1,NA,NA,TGTGCCAGCAGTTACTCCGAAGGGTACAATGAGCAGTTCTTC,CASSYSEGYNEQFF
TRBV15,TRBJ2-7,once,NA,TGTGCCACCAGCAGAGAGGGGCCGGCCCTCCCCTACGAGCAGTACTTC,CATSREGPALPYEQYF
TRBV6-5,TRBJ1-5,NA,TRBD1,TGTGCCAGCAGCCAGGGGGGGAATCAGCCCCAGCATTTT,CASSQGGNQPQHF
TRBV7-9,TRBJ2-5,NA,NA,TGTGCCAGCAGCTTGTCCGGGACGGGGGAGACCCAGTACTTC,CASSLSGTGETQYF
TRBV30,TRBJ1-1,NA,NA,TGTGCCTGGAGTGGCGGGGGTTACACTGAAGCTTTCTTT,CAWSGGGYTEAFF
TRBV28,TRBJ2-3,NA,NA,TGTGCCAGCAAGACCGAGAGAGATACGCAGTATTTT,CASKTERDTQYF
TRBV11-2,TRBJ2-7,NA,NA,TGTGCCAGCAGCTTAGACGGGGGTCCGCCTTACGAGCAGTACTTC,CASSLDGGPPYEQYF
TRBV4-1,TRBJ2-7,NA,NA,TGCGCCAGCAGCCAAAAACAGGGCTCCTACGAGCAGTACTTC,CASSQKQGSYEQYF
TRBV5-1,TRBJ2-3,NA,NA,TGCGCCAGCAGCCTCTATGGTGAGACTCCTCCCTACACAGATACGCAGTATTTT,CASSLYGETPPYTDTQYF
TRBV7-6,TRBJ2-5,once,NA,TGTGCCAGCAGCTTAGATCCAGGGCGGGGAGAGACCCAGTACTTC,CASSLDPGRGETQYF
TRBV6-6,TRBJ2-7,NA,NA,TGTGCCAGCAGGGATTACTCCTACGAGCAGTACTTC,CASRDYSYEQYF
TRBV2,TRBJ2-7,NA,TRBD1,TGTGCCAGCAATCTACCCGGGACAGCCGAGCAGTACTTC,CASNLPGTAEQYF
TRBV7-9,TRBJ2-2,NA,NA,TGTGCCAGCAGTTTAGGCACCGGGGAGCTGTTTTTT,CASSLGTGELFF
TRBV13,TRBJ2-5,NA,NA,TGTGCCAGCAGCGTCACTAGTCTCCGGGAGACCCAGTACTTC,CASSVTSLRETQYF
TRBV28,TRBJ2-7,NA,TRBD1,TGTGCCAGCAGTATGACAGGGGGATCCTACGAGCAGTACTTC,CASSMTGGSYEQYF
TRBV19,TRBJ2-7,once,NA,TGTGCCAGTAGTATTGGCCCCGAGCAGTACTTC,CASSIGPEQYF
TRBV7-9,TRBJ2-7,NA,TRBD1,TGTGCCAGCAGTCCGGGCCCGGGACAGGGAGGTTACGAGCAGTACTTC,CASSPGPGQGGYEQYF
TRBV7-2,TRBJ2-5,NA,NA,TGTGCCAGCAGCCCACTACAGCCAAGAGGGACCCAGTACTTC,CASSPLQPRGTQYF
TRBV27,TRBJ2-7,NA,TRBD2,TGTGCCAGCGCCCATAGCGGGGACCCCTACGAGCAGTACTTC,CASAHSGDPYEQYF
TRBV4-1,TRBJ2-7,once,NA,TGCGCCAGCAGCCATAACAGCCAGCGGAGGAACGAGCAGTACTTC,CASSHNSQRRNEQYF
TRBV4-3,TRBJ2-3,NA,TRBD2,TGCGCCAGCAGCCCTCTCTGGCGGGAGGAATCCACAGATACGCAGTATTTT,CASSPLWREESTDTQYF
TRBV2,TRBJ2-1,once,NA,TGTGCCAGCAGTGACGCCTACAATGAGCAGTTCTTC,CASSDAYNEQFF
TRBV13,TRBJ2-5,NA,NA,TGTGCCAGCAGCCCCAGGACAGAAACGCAAGAGACCCAGTACTTC,CASSPRTETQETQYF
TRBV6-6,TRBJ2-7,NA,NA,TGTGCCAGCAGTTGGGGCAGTTTCAAGTCCTACGAGCAGTACTTC,CASSWGSFKSYEQYF
TRBV6-5,TRBJ2-3,NA,NA,TGTGCCAGCAGTTACGATATGGGGACTAGCACAGATACGCAGTATTTT,CASSYDMGTSTDTQYF
TRBV2,TRBJ1-2,NA,NA,TGTGCCAGCAGTGAACGGACCCCACCTAGCTATGGCTACACCTTC,CASSERTPPSYGYTF
TRBV6-5,TRBJ2-5,NA,TRBD2,TGTGCCAGCGTGGCTAGCGGGGGGGAGACCCAGTACTTC,CASVASGGETQYF
TRBV19,TRBJ2-5,NA,NA,TGTGCCAGTAGTATAGCCATGGGGTACGAGGGTGAGACCCAGTACTTC,CASSIAMGYEGETQYF
TRBV7-9,TRBJ1-1,NA,NA,TGTGCCAGCAGCTCCAACAGGAGAATGAACACTGAAGCTTTCTTT,CASSSNRRMNTEAFF
TRBV13,TRBJ1-5,NA,NA,TGTGCCAGCAGCTTAGGATCAGGTCAGCCCCAGCATTTT,CASSLGSGQPQHF
TRBV4-2,TRBJ1-3,once,NA,TGTGCCAGCAGCCAAGAAGATGTATACTCTGGAAACACCATATATTTT,CASSQEDVYSGNTIYF
TRBV19,TRBJ2-3,NA,NA,TGTGCCAGTAGTATAGGTCTCCCCAGCCCAGATACGCAGTATTTT,CASSIGLPSPDTQYF
TRBV6-5,TRBJ2-2,NA,NA,TGTGCCAGCGAGGACCGATCAGGGGAGCTGTTTTTT,CASEDRSGELFF
TRBV4-1,TRBJ2-7,NA,TRBD2,TGCGCCAGCAGCCACTCCCCTAGCGGGAGGTCGATCGAGCAGTACTTC,CASSHSPSGRSIEQYF
TRBV18,TRBJ2-1,NA,NA,TGTGCCAGCTCACCAGCGCAGAATGAGCAGTTCTTC,CASSPAQNEQFF
TRBV5-6,TRBJ1-1,NA,TRBD1,TGTGCCAGCAGCTGGGACAGGAGCACTGAAGCTTTCTTT,CASSWDRSTEAFF
TRBV9,TRBJ2-5,NA,NA,TGTGCCAGCAGCGTAGCTACTACTTGGGGGGGGCTAGAGACCCAGTACTTC,CASSVATTWGGLETQYF
TRBV11-2,TRBJ2-7,NA,NA,TGTGCCAGCAGCCTCTCGACAGCCGAGCAGTACTTC,CASSLSTAEQYF
TRBV7-9,TRBJ2-3,NA,NA,TGTGCCAGCAGTTCCTTAGGGCTAGAAGGCACAGATACGCAGTATTTT,CASSSLGLEGTDTQYF
TRBV10-3,TRBJ2-5,NA,NA,TGTGCCATCAGCCTCGGACAGAACCAAGAGACCCAGTACTTC,CAISLGQNQETQYF
TRBV6-1,TRBJ2-7,NA,TRBD2,TGTGCCAGCAGTGAGGGACTAGCAAGCGAGCAGTACTTC,CASSEGLASEQYF
TRBV19,TRBJ2-3,NA,NA,TGTGCCAGTAGTATAGGGGCTAGCAACACAGATACGCAGTATTTT,CASSIGASNTDTQYF
TRBV9,TRBJ1-2,NA,NA,TGTGCCAGCAGCGTAGGTTCAGGGGAGACTGGCTACACCTTC,CASSVGSGETGYTF
TRBV4-1,TRBJ2-7,NA,TRBD2,TGCGCCAGCAGCTCCCTAGCGGGCACAAACTACGAGCAGTACTTC,CASSSLAGTNYEQYF
TRBV15,TRBJ2-7,NA,NA,TGTGCCACCAGCACGGACAGAACCTACGAGCAGTACTTC,CATSTDRTYEQYF
TRBV7-2,TRBJ2-3,once,NA,TGTGCCAGCAGCTTAGCCGGGAGCACAGATACGCAGTATTTT,CASSLAGSTDTQYF
TRBV6-5,TRBJ2-2,once,TRBD1,TGTGCCAGCAGTTACCTCGACAGGGCCAACACCGGGGAGCTGTTTTTT,CASSYLDRANTGELFF
TRBV29-1,TRBJ2-1,NA,TRBD2,TGCAGCGCCATAACGCAGAGGGGGACTAGCGGGAGGGCCCCCTACAATGAGCAGTTCTTC,CSAITQRGTSGRAPYNEQFF
TRBV5-6,TRBJ2-1,NA,TRBD2,TGTGCCAGCAGCTTGGGACTAGCGGGAGGGAATGAGCAGTTCTTC,CASSLGLAGGNEQFF
TRBV6-5,TRBJ2-1,NA,TRBD1,TGTGCCAGCAGTTGGACAGGAGACAATGAGCAGTTCTTC,CASSWTGDNEQFF